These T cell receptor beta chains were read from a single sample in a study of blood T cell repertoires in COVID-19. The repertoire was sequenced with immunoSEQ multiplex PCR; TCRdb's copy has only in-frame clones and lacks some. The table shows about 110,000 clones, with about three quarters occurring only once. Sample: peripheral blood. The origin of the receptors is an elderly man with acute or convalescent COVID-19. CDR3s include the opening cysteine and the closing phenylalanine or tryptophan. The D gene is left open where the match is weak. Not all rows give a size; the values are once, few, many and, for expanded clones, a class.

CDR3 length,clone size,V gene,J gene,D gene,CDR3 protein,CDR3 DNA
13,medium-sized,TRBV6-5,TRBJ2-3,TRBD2,CASRTSGADTQYF,TGTGCCAGCAGGACTAGCGGGGCAGATACGCAGTATTTT
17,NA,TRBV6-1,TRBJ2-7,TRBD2,CASSGGLAENYSYEQYF,TGTGCCAGCAGTGGGGGACTAGCGGAGAACTACTCCTACGAGCAGTACTTC
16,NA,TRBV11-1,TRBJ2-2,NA,CASSPGGTVSTGELFF,TGTGCCAGCAGCCCAGGGGGGACAGTCAGCACCGGGGAGCTGTTTTTT
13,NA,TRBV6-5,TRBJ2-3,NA,CASTPPHLYTQYF,TGTGCCAGCACTCCCCCGCACTTATATACGCAGTATTTT
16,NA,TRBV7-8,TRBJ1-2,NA,CASSRWGAGAIGGYTF,TGTGCCAGCAGCCGGTGGGGGGCGGGGGCAATAGGTGGCTACACCTTC
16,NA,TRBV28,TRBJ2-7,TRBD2,CASSFLTGGPRYEQYF,TGTGCCAGCAGTTTTTTGACGGGAGGGCCAAGATACGAGCAGTACTTC
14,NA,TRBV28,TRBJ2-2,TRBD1,CASSRTGGSGELFF,TGTGCCAGCAGTCGGACAGGGGGGTCCGGGGAGCTGTTTTTT
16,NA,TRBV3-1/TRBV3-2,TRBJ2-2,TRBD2,CASSQAGLAGTGELFF,TGTGCCAGCAGCCAAGCCGGACTAGCGGGAACTGGGGAGCTGTTTTTT
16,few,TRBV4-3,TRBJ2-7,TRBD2,CASSQDWAGGSYEQYF,TGCGCCAGCAGCCAAGATTGGGCGGGGGGCTCCTACGAGCAGTACTTC
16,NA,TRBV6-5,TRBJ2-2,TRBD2,CASSYYKREMSGELFF,TGTGCCAGCAGTTACTATAAGCGGGAGATGAGCGGGGAGCTGTTTTTT
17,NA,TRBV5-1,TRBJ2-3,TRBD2,CASSLAITGGVTDTQYF,TGCGCCAGCAGCTTGGCAATAACGGGAGGAGTGACAGATACGCAGTATTTT
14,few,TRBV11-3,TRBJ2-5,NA,CASSLGRGRETQYF,TGTGCCAGCAGCTTAGGCAGGGGAAGAGAGACCCAGTACTTC
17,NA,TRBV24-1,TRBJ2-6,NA,CATSDSRSISGANVLTF,TGTGCCACCAGTGATTCCCGGAGTATCTCTGGGGCCAACGTCCTGACTTTC
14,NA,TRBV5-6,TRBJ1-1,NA,CASSFGKGESSAFF,TGTGCCAGCAGCTTTGGCAAGGGAGAGTCTTCGGCTTTCTTT
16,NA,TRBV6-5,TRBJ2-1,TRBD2,CASSYSKTSGYNEQFF,TGTGCCAGCAGTTACTCGAAAACTAGCGGGTACAATGAGCAGTTCTTC
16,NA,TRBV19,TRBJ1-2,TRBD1,CASSISRDSPIYGYTF,TGTGCCAGTAGTATCAGTAGGGACAGTCCGATCTATGGCTACACCTTC
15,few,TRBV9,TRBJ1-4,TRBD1,CASSLRTGINEKLFF,TGTGCCAGCAGCCTCAGGACAGGGATTAATGAAAAACTGTTTTTT
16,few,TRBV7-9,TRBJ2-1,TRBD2,CASSLTVWEGTGEQFF,TGTGCCAGCAGCTTAACGGTATGGGAGGGAACGGGTGAGCAGTTCTTC
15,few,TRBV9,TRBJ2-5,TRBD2,CASSREAGFQETQYF,TGTGCCAGCAGCCGGGAGGCGGGATTCCAAGAGACCCAGTACTTC
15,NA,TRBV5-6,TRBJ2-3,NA,CASSSRVHPTDTQYF,TGTGCCAGCAGCTCGAGGGTTCACCCCACAGATACGCAGTATTTT
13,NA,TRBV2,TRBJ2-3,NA,CASSELEADTQYF,TGTGCCAGCAGTGAACTAGAGGCAGATACGCAGTATTTT
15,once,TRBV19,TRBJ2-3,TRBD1,CASSRTGGSTDTQYF,TGTGCCAGTAGCCGGACAGGGGGAAGCACAGATACGCAGTATTTT